This T cell receptor (beta chain) originates from a study of T cell repertoires in ileal Crohn's disease. Germline loops: CDR1 SGHRS, CDR2 YFSETQ. This CDR3 comprises 16 residues. V was cut by 4 bases and J by 1 base, with 16 bases left in between. Libraries were prepared by immunoSEQ multiplex PCR; TCRdb keeps only in-frame clonotypes and omits some of them. In the table there are thousands of clones, 60% to 80% of which are singletons. The chain combines TRBV5-1 with TRBJ2-3; tentative D call: TRBD2 (6 bases). Sequencing was done on a sample of ileal tissue. The receptor's source is an adult with Crohn's disease. CDR3: CASSPGGLARTDTQYF. CDR3 nucleotide sequence: TGCGCCAGCAGCCCCGGGGGTCTCGCCCGCACAGATACGCAGTATTTT. Based on the CDR3 plus reference TRBV5-1 and TRBJ2-3, the full variable domain is KAGVTQTPRYLIKTRGQQVTLSCSPISGHRSVSWYQQTPGQGLQFLFEYFSETQRNKGNFPGRFSGRQFSNSRSEMNVSTLELGDSALYLCASSPGGLARTDTQYFGPGTRLTVL.